This T cell receptor (beta chain) is from a study of cytotoxic CD8 clonotypes in ibrutinib-treated CLL. Study-wide background: Collecting the response samples happened after a median around twelve months of treatment, with a range of 6 to 36.

Details on this clone: Its cognate antigen is unknown.

The study's findings and limits: On treatment, the uncommon public clonotypes contracted or remained stable.

The CDR3 length is 14 residues. CDR1 is SNHLY and CDR2 is FYNNEI in the germline V gene. J was trimmed by 5 bases and V by 6 bases; bases with no gene match: 6. Data came from immunoSEQ multiplex PCR; TCRdb stores just in-frame clones and leaves some out. The data contain fewer than 45,000 clones, roughly two thirds of them singletons. The sample was PBMCs, taken at disease progression, from a patient treated with ibrutinib. The V gene is TRBV2, the J gene TRBJ2-1; 8 bases are a match to TRBD2. The clonotype comes from a human donor with chronic lymphocytic leukemia. The CDR3 bases are TGTGCCAGCAGCGGCTGGCGGGAGGACAATGAGCAGTTCTTC. This encodes CASSGWREDNEQFF.